The 21 T cell receptor beta chains listed next were all sequenced from one sample in a study of T cells in Graves' hyperthyroidism and ophthalmopathy. RNA transcripts gave rise to amplified TCR beta CDR3 regions. HTBI primers drove first-round RT-PCR of the TCR CDR3. MiXCR was run by TCRdb on the multiplex PCR reads, yielding one entry per CDR3 protein. This table has around 600,000 distinct CDR3 sequences, 13% to 15% appearing once. Sequencing input: blood. These receptors originate from a woman in her 50s with Graves' ophthalmopathy.

This clonotype was seen at least ten times. The rearrangement joins TRBV4-2 to TRBJ1-2; 7 nucleotides agree with TRBD1. Trimming took 0 bases from V and 3 from J; bases not matched to a gene: 4. The CDR3 has 15 amino acids. Germline CDR1 reads LGHNA; CDR2 reads YNFKEQ. The CDR3 loop reads CASSQEGQEHYGYTF. The CDR3, as DNA: TGTGCCAGCAGCCAAGAAGGACAGGAGCACTATGGCTACACCTTC.

This clonotype was observed at least ten times. The rearrangement joins TRBV6-1 to TRBJ2-7; D may be TRBD1 or TRBD2 (5 bases each). CDR3 length: 15 amino acids. Trimming cost V 5 bases and J 4 bases, with 18 bases left between them. The V gene's germline CDR1 is MNHNS and CDR2 SASEGT. The CDR3 sequence: CASSQTGLRTYEQYF. The CDR3, as DNA: TGTGCCAGCAGTCAGACGGGGCTCAGAACTTACGAGCAGTACTTC.

Ten or more counts support this clonotype. The chain is built from TRBV7-2 and TRBJ1-2; possibly TRBD1 for D (5 bases). Per germline, CDR1 SGHTA and CDR2 FQGNSA. Trimming shortened V by 0 bases and J by 3 bases, and 8 bases separated the two germline ends. This CDR3 has 14 amino acids. CDR3 DNA: TGTGCCAGCAGCTTAGCGGGAGGGGACTATGGCTACACCTTC. Its translation: CASSLAGGDYGYTF.

This clonotype was seen ten or more times. This rearrangement joins TRBV3-1 to TRBJ2-1, with 8 bases that match TRBD2. The CDR3 is 13 amino acids. Germline CDR1 reads LGHDT; CDR2 reads YNNKEL (reference sequence). The J segment lost 10 bases and the V segment lost 1 base, leaving 3 bases of the junction unmatched. The CDR3 reads CASSQVTSGEQFF. The CDR3, as DNA: TGTGCCAGCAGCCAAGTTACTAGCGGAGAGCAGTTCTTC.

This clonotype was seen ten or more times. The chain joins TRBV20-1 to TRBJ2-5; 12 bases are a match to TRBD2. The CDR3 has 16 amino acids. Germline values: CDR1 DFQATT, CDR2 SNEGSKA (reference sequence). With V trimmed by 2 bases and J by 2 bases, 6 bases remained unmatched. In DNA, the CDR3 is TGCAGTGCTAGACTAGCGGGAGGGTTGAATCAAGAGACCCAGTACTTC. Protein: CSARLAGGLNQETQYF.

This clonotype was seen more than once but under ten times. This chain connects TRBV10-3 to TRBJ1-3; D is uncertain. Deletions cut 3 bases from V and 0 bases from J, with 9 bases between. Germline loops: CDR1 ENHRY, CDR2 SYGVKD. There are 15 residues in the CDR3. CDR3 sequence: CAISDPQRSGNTIYF. DNA of the CDR3: TGTGCCATCAGTGACCCACAGCGCTCTGGAAACACCATATATTTT.

The rearrangement uses TRBV10-2 and TRBJ1-2; D may be TRBD1 (5 bases). The CDR3 is 13 residues long. In germline, CDR1 is WSHSY, CDR2 SAAADI. V was clipped by 8 bases and J by 3 bases, with 13 bases between them. Here the CDR3 DNA reads TGCGCCAGCGCAAGGGGTATGGACTATGGCTACACCTTC. This gives the protein CASARGMDYGYTF.

This clonotype was observed many times. CDR3 bases: TGTGCCAGCAGCGCACCAGGGAAGTGGCACTATGGCTACACCTTC. Its protein product is CASSAPGKWHYGYTF. The J gene is TRBJ1-2, the V gene TRBV11-2, with D possibly matching TRBD1 (5 bases). This CDR3 spans 15 amino acids. V was pared by 5 bases and J by 3 bases, with 16 bases between. Germline V gene sequence: CDR1 SGHAT, CDR2 FQNNGV.

This clonotype was recorded at least ten times. The chain uses TRBV2 and TRBJ2-3, with TRBD2 identical over 10 bases. This CDR3 region has 15 residues. Germline V gene data show CDR1 as SNHLY and CDR2 as FYNNEI. V lost 7 bases to trimming and J lost 4 bases; unmatched junction nucleotides: 8. The CDR3 nucleotides are TGTGCCAGCACTCGGGTAGCGGGAGGACCAGATACGCAGTATTTT. It is translated as CASTRVAGGPDTQYF.

This clonotype was picked up many times. CDR3 protein: CASSSEGISGANVLTF. The CDR3 DNA sequence: TGTGCCAGCAGTTCTGAGGGGATCTCTGGGGCCAACGTCCTGACTTTC. The chain combines TRBV28 with TRBJ2-6; D possibly matches TRBD1 or TRBD2 (5 bases each). Trimming took off 4 bases at V and 0 bases at J, with 10 bases between the two ends. The V gene's germline CDR1 is MDHEN and CDR2 SYDVKM. The CDR3 extends over 16 amino acids. The variable domain in full, completed from reference TRBV28 and TRBJ2-6, reads DVKVTQSSRYLVKRTGEKVFLECVQDMDHENMFWYRQDPGLGLRLIYFSYDVKMKEKGDIPEGYSVSREKKERFSLILESASTNQTSMYLCASSSEGISGANVLTFGAGSRLTVL.

In its sample, this clonotype was seen a few times. The DNA of the CDR3 is TGTGCCAGCAGTTACGTCCCCAGCTCTGGGGCCAACGTCCTGACTTTC. This encodes CASSYVPSSGANVLTF. This chain links TRBV6-2 or TRBV6-3 with TRBJ2-6; no definite D call. V shed 2 bases and J shed 0 bases, with 8 bases lying between them. CDR1 is MNHEY and CDR2 is SVGEGT in the germline V gene. The CDR3 extends over 16 amino acids.

This clonotype was seen many times. The gene calls are TRBV6-1 and TRBJ2-3, with D perhaps matching TRBD1 or TRBD2 (5 bases each). Trimming pared 5 bases from V and 3 bases from J, leaving 6 bases between. The length of the CDR3 is 12 residues. CDR1 and CDR2 (germline): MNHNS, SASEGT. As DNA, the CDR3 is TGTGCCAGCAGTTGGGGGACAGATACGCAGTATTTT. It encodes CASSWGTDTQYF.

This clonotype was counted many times. V gene TRBV5-5 combines with J gene TRBJ2-7, with D hard to call. This CDR3 is 13 amino acids long. The germline V gene encodes CDR1 SGHKS and CDR2 YYEKEE (reference sequence). Trimming pared 4 bases from V and 8 bases from J, leaving 16 bases between. The CDR3 reads CASSGDRILKQYF. DNA for the CDR3: TGTGCCAGCAGCGGCGACCGGATTTTGAAGCAGTACTTC.

As concerns this clonotype: This sequence may be a read error, since a much larger clone differs from it by one base. The chain has TRBV20-1 and TRBJ1-1; D unresolved. The ends were cut back, 7 bases at V and 7 bases at J, with 7 bases in the middle. The CDR3 length is 9 residues. Germline CDR1 reads DFQATT; CDR2 reads SNEGSKA (reference sequence). The CDR3 region is CSGVVEAFF. In nucleotides, the CDR3 is TGCAGTGGGGTCGTTGAAGCTTTCTTT.

This clonotype was counted at least ten times. The gene calls are TRBV7-3 and TRBJ2-2; 7 bases agree with TRBD2. The CDR3 is made up of 14 amino acids. Germline CDR1 reads SGHTA; CDR2 reads FQGTGA. With V trimmed by 8 bases and J by 5 bases, 8 bases remained unmatched. CDR3 nucleotides: TGTGCCAGCTCTGGCGGGAGTAGGACCGGGGAGCTGTTTTTT. This codes for CASSGGSRTGELFF.

The V call is TRBV5-4, the J call TRBJ2-4, with 8 positions matching TRBD1. Germline CDR1 and CDR2: SGHNT and YYREEE (reference sequence). This CDR3 spans 14 amino acids. The V and J ends lost 4 bases and 11 bases, in that order; junction bases with no gene match: 11. The CDR3 sequence is CASSRQGIPGVQYF. CDR3 DNA sequence: TGTGCCAGCAGCCGACAGGGGATCCCCGGGGTTCAGTACTTC.

The chain has TRBV4-3 and TRBJ2-1; D is unclear. This CDR3 has 16 amino acids. The germline V gene encodes CDR1 LGHNA and CDR2 YSLEER. Trimming removed 0 bases from V and 6 bases from J, with 15 bases in between. CDR3 nucleotides: TGCGCCAGCAGCCAAGAGGGCCGAAACCTATTCAATGAGCAGTTCTTC. Translating it yields CASSQEGRNLFNEQFF.

This clonotype was seen ten or more times. This sequence joins TRBV18 and TRBJ2-1; D uncertain. The germline CDR1 and CDR2 sequences are KGHSH and LQKENI. V was clipped by 3 bases and J by 3 bases, with 6 bases between them. The CDR3 runs to 13 residues. CDR3 nucleotides: TGTGCCAGCTCACCTCGTCTCTACAATGAGCAGTTCTTC. Translated: CASSPRLYNEQFF.

This clonotype was counted between two and nine times. This chain uses TRBV20-1 with TRBJ1-2; TRBD1 matches at 9 bases. CDR1 and CDR2 (germline): DFQATT, SNEGSKA (reference sequence). The junction had 2 bases not matched to a gene; V was cut back by 2 bases and J by 7 bases. The CDR3 consists of 12 residues. The CDR3 region has the DNA TGCAGTGCTAGACCGACAGGGGGTGGCTACACCTTC. It encodes CSARPTGGGYTF.

In this sample, this clonotype turned up many times. The V call is TRBV20-1, the J call TRBJ2-5; possible D gene TRBD2, 6 bases. CDR3 length: 13 amino acids. Between the trimmed V and J ends, which lost 5 bases and 5 bases, there was a span of 15 bases. Germline CDR1 is DFQATT and CDR2 is SNEGSKA (reference sequence). The CDR3 DNA reads TGCAGTGCTCGAGGAGGAGGGAAGGAGACCCAGTACTTC. Amino acids: CSARGGGKETQYF.

This clonotype was seen a few times. This chain links TRBV12-5 with TRBJ2-1; TRBD1 or TRBD2 may be the D gene (5 bases each). Per germline, CDR1 LGHNT and CDR2 FRNRAP. The V and J ends lost 5 bases and 5 bases respectively, with 10 bases between them. This CDR3 comprises 13 residues. CDR3 coding DNA: TGTGCTAGTGGTGGGGACCGACACAATGAGCAGTTCTTC. This codes for CASGGDRHNEQFF.